This TCR beta chain appears in the sequencing data of a study of T cell responses to AZD1222 COVID-19 vaccine. Regarding the study as a whole: Donors skewed white British and female; clonal diversity was possibly underestimated. Spike regions recognized by vaccine-associated CD4 TCRs spanned the protein, led by 160-218 and 743-854. With two AZD1222 doses given, Spike-specific TCR breadth and depth both rose.

From germline, CDR1 is SQVTM and CDR2 ANQGSEA. V shed 3 bases and J 6 bases; nucleotides not matched to a gene: 12. This CDR3 contains 15 residues. Libraries were prepared by immunoSEQ multiplex PCR; TCRdb keeps only in-frame clonotypes and omits some of them. The sample lists about 170,000 clones; approximately 93% were seen once. Worth noting for this clone: What it binds is unknown.

The rearrangement joins TRBV29-1 to TRBJ1-2; TRBD1 matches at 8 bases. The sequencing used peripheral blood, collected on day 0 of AZD1222 vaccination. This TCR derives from an adult in good health. The CDR3 sequence: CSVETAQGAIDGYTF. The CDR3 nucleotides read TGCAGCGTTGAGACCGCCCAGGGGGCTATAGATGGCTACACCTTC.